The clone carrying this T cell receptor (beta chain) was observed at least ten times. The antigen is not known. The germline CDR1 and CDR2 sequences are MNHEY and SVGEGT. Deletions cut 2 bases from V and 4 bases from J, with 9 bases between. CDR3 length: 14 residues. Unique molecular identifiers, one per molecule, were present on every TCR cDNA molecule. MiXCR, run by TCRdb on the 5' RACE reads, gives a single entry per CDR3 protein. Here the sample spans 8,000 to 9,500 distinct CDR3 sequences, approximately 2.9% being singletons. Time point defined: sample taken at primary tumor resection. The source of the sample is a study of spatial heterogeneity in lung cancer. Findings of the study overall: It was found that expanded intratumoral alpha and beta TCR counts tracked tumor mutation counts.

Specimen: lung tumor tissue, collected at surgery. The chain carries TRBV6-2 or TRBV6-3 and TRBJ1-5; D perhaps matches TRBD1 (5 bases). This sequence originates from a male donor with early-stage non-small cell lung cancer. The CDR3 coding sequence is TGTGCCAGCAGTTACGCAGGGACGAATCAGCCCCAGCATTTT. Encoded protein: CASSYAGTNQPQHF.